This T cell receptor (beta chain) comes out of a study of T-cell memory formation after mild COVID-19 (dated by TCRdb to 2020 to 2023). Regarding the study in general: TCR sequence clusters from the two donors were largely donor specific. Two young, previously healthy adult volunteers made up the cohort, one male and one female. In two donors, T-cell clones that expanded and contracted after mild COVID-19 were followed by sequencing TCRalpha and TCRbeta repertoires longitudinally. Findings and caveats that apply to the study as a whole: Contracting CD4+ clones appeared mostly in the CM and EM memory subsets, whereas CD8+ clones were enriched in EMRA. SARS-CoV-2 specificity of the second-wave clones peaking on day 37 was not confirmed. Only two mild cases were covered by the study, and larger cohorts that include severe cases with pre-infection samples were considered necessary. Some responding clones were detected in pre-infection memory, which suggested that pre-existing cross-reactive memory T cells had joined the SARS-CoV-2 response. Clones contracting from day 15 to 85 had balanced CD4/CD8 phenotypes, while a second wave expanding from day 15 to 37 was biased towards CD4+.

Ficoll-Paque density gradient centrifugation was used to isolate PBMCs. This sample was sequenced with an Illumina NovaSeq 6000. TCRalpha and TCRbeta cDNA libraries were constructed by 5'RACE with constant-segment primers, with sample barcodes and unique molecular identifiers being introduced. Trizol reagent was used to extract RNA from every sample. Amplification of the libraries took two PCR steps, and the second step added a second sample barcode plus Illumina TruSeq adapters. The libraries were sequenced on an Illumina NovaSeq using 2 x 150 bp paired-end reads. The source study handled its data this way. Reads were demultiplexed and collapsed into UMI-guided consensus sequences with migec v1.2.7. With mixcr v2.1.11, UMI consensuses were aligned to TRA and TRB V and J templates and assembled into clonotypes. Expanded or contracted clonotypes were those called significant by both edgeR and NoisET, with noise models trained on biological replicates. For edgeR calls, a false discovery rate-adjusted p below 0.01 and a log2 fold-change threshold of 1 were applied. As an exploratory analysis of dynamics, PCA with hierarchical clustering was applied to max-normalized trajectories of the 1000 most abundant clonotypes. The CD4 or CD8 phenotype of responding clones was assigned using the separately sequenced CD4+ and CD8+ repertoires. TCRdb ran its own pipeline on the public reads, namely fastp trimming at Q25 and MiXCR clone calling, and kept in-frame beta chains. Each CDR3 protein appears once, grouped with its most common genes and DNA. These V and J calls are TCRdb output, not the study's own analysis. A total of over 350,000 distinct CDR3 sequences appear in this sample, roughly 15% of them only once. In total, the top ten clones hold 20% to 25% of the sample.

In regard to this clonotype: There is no known antigen for this receptor. Base qualities are missing; no much larger clone stands one base away.

V lost 3 bases and J lost 5 bases; the stretch between them is 16 bases long. Including the terminal cysteine and phenylalanine, the CDR3 comprises 15 residues. Here the CDR3 DNA is all that survives: 45 bases in frame from base 1. Reading the germline V gene gives CDR1 SGHTA and CDR2 FQGNSA. The rearrangement combines TRBV7-2 with TRBJ1-1; too little of a D gene remains to name it. The source material was PBMCs or a T cell subset sorted from them (not recorded which). The clonotype was recovered from a man aged 18 to 29 who had mild COVID-19 (a few samples of this study predate the infection). The sample titles of this study are shuffled in the database, so cell type and time point are left out; the donor was told from shared clones. The CDR3 protein is CASSFLGEGGTEAFF. The DNA is TGTGCCAGCAGCTTCCTAGGTGAGGGAGGGACTGAAGCTTTCTTT. The CDR3 plus the reference TRBV7-2 and TRBJ1-1 genes for the other parts give the full variable domain: GAGVSQSPSNKVTEKGKDVELRCDPISGHTALYWYRQSLGQGLEFLIYFQGNSAPDKSGLPSDRFSAERTGGSVSTLTIQRTQQEDSAVYLCASSFLGEGGTEAFFGQGTRLTVV.